This passage covers 19 T cell receptor beta chains from one sample sequenced in a study of response to subunit inactivated influenza vaccine. Via MiXCR, TCRdb re-called the RT-PCR reads, giving one row per CDR3 protein. This table holds 300,000 to 350,000 distinct CDR3 sequences, 22% found once. Sequenced here: PBMCs from blood, sampled about 20 months after vaccination. These receptors all stem from a man aged 50 to 69 who received an inactivated influenza vaccine.

The rearrangement uses TRBV5-5 and TRBJ1-2; TRBD1 is a possible D gene (5 bases). This CDR3 has 14 residues. Germline V lookup: CDR1 SGHKS, CDR2 YYEKEE (reference sequence). Trimming removed 2 bases at V and 4 bases at J, with 12 bases between. As DNA, the CDR3 is TGTGCCAGCAGCTTAGGCAGGGCGAGCTATGGCTACACCTTC. Its protein product is CASSLGRASYGYTF.

The CDR3 bases are TGTGCCAGCAGCCCACCGGACAGTCGTGCGCCCCAGCATTTT. Translation: CASSPPDSRAPQHF. The rearrangement joins TRBV7-2 to TRBJ1-5; perhaps TRBD1 as D (6 bases). V lost 5 bases to trimming and J lost 9 bases, with 17 bases between them. The length of the CDR3 is 14 residues. Per germline, CDR1 SGHTA and CDR2 FQGNSA.

The rearrangement links TRBV7-2 to TRBJ1-1; D gene ambiguous. The V gene lost 2 bases and the J gene lost 1 base, with 8 bases spanning the gap. The germline CDR1 and CDR2 sequences are SGHTA and FQGNSA. The CDR3 sequence is 14 residues long. The CDR3 spells CASSLRGWNTEAFF. The CDR3 nucleotides read TGTGCCAGCAGCTTACGGGGTTGGAACACTGAAGCTTTCTTT.

The genes are TRBV12-3 or TRBV12-4 and TRBJ1-5, with D perhaps TRBD1 (5 bases). V gave up 6 bases and J gave up 4 bases, with 10 bases separating them. The CDR3 has 13 amino acids. CDR3 DNA sequence: TGTGCCAGCAGGCCAGGGAATAATCAGCCCCAGCATTTT. This translates into CASRPGNNQPQHF.

This clonotype was counted many times. CDR3 residues: CAISDLGRAEAFF. CDR3 sequence (DNA): TGTGCCATCAGTGATCTGGGTCGCGCTGAAGCTTTCTTT. The V and J genes are TRBV10-3 and TRBJ1-1; D uncertain. The germline V gene has CDR1 ENHRY and CDR2 SYGVKD. The CDR3 length is 13 residues. The germline V and J ends were trimmed by 3 bases and 6 bases, with 11 bases remaining between them.

J is TRBJ2-7 and V is TRBV6-2 or TRBV6-3, with D possibly TRBD1 on 6 matching bases. Looked up from germline, CDR1 is MNHEY and CDR2 is SVGEGT. The ends were cut back, 6 bases at V and 2 bases at J, with 14 bases in the middle. CDR3 length: 14 residues. CDR3 sequence (DNA): TGTGCCAGCAGCAAGACAGGAGCTGCCTACGAGCAGTACTTC. Translation: CASSKTGAAYEQYF.

This clonotype has just a few counts. V usage is TRBV4-1 and J usage is TRBJ1-2; no definite D call. The ends were cut back, 0 bases at V and 4 bases at J, with 15 bases in the middle. Germline-derived CDR1 and CDR2 are MGHRA and YSYEKL. There are 16 residues in the CDR3. This CDR3 reads CASSQDESWSLYGYTF. CDR3 DNA sequence: TGCGCCAGCAGCCAAGATGAGTCATGGTCGCTCTATGGCTACACCTTC.

This clonotype was seen a handful of times. This chain uses TRBV11-2 with TRBJ1-6; D not resolved. The CDR3 extends over 13 amino acids. The V gene's germline CDR1 is SGHAT and CDR2 FQNNGV. V lost 4 bases and J 10 bases, leaving 11 bases between the germline ends. The CDR3 DNA follows: TGTGCCAGCAGCTCCCCGGGAGTCTCACCCCTCCACTTT. Its protein is CASSSPGVSPLHF.

This sequence joins TRBV7-9 and TRBJ2-5; no reliable D call. CDR1 and CDR2 from the germline V gene are SEHNR and FQNEAQ (reference sequence). The V end lost 5 bases, the J end lost 2 bases, and 9 bases lay between the germline ends. The CDR3 is made up of 13 amino acids. The CDR3 nucleotides are TGTGCCAGCAGCCCACCCGAACAAGAGACCCAGTACTTC. Residues: CASSPPEQETQYF.

The rearrangement uses TRBV7-9 and TRBJ2-3; D assignment may be TRBD1 or TRBD2 (7 bases each). Trimming left V 9 bases short and J 0 bases short, with 16 bases between. Germline values: CDR1 SEHNR, CDR2 FQNEAQ (reference sequence). The CDR3 covers 15 residues. CDR3: CASNQGGTSTDTQYF. The CDR3 DNA follows: TGTGCCAGTAACCAGGGGGGGACCAGCACAGATACGCAGTATTTT.

Only a few counts were recorded for this clonotype. The genes are TRBV7-2 and TRBJ1-5, with D possibly being TRBD1 (5 bases). Trimming removed 4 bases at V and 7 bases at J, with 20 bases between. CDR1 is SGHTA, CDR2 FQGNSA, per germline. CDR3 length: 16 amino acids. DNA for the CDR3: TGTGCCAGCAGCTCGGCAGGGAGAGGGGTCGGACAGCCCCAGCATTTT. This translates into CASSSAGRGVGQPQHF.

In its sample, this clonotype was seen a few times. The chain's CDR3 is CASSYSTRSNEKLFF. CDR3 DNA: TGTGCCAGCAGTTACTCGACCCGCAGTAATGAAAAACTGTTTTTT. The chain joins TRBV6-5 to TRBJ1-4, with unresolved D. The CDR3 is made up of 15 amino acids. In germline, CDR1 is MNHEY, CDR2 SVGAGI. The germline V and J ends were trimmed by 0 bases and 4 bases, with 9 bases remaining between them.

The V gene is TRBV20-1, the J gene TRBJ2-3; 12 nucleotides match TRBD2. V shed 2 bases and J 4 bases; nucleotides not matched to a gene: 4. CDR3 size: 15 residues. CDR1 is DFQATT, CDR2 SNEGSKA, per germline (reference sequence). CDR3 DNA sequence: TGCAGTGCTAGACTGACTAGCGGGAGAGCAGATACGCAGTATTTT. It yields the protein CSARLTSGRADTQYF.

The rearrangement uses TRBV10-3 and TRBJ2-7; D call uncertain. Trimming took 1 base from V and 7 from J, leaving 14 bases between them. CDR1 and CDR2 from the germline V gene are ENHRY and SYGVKD. There are 14 residues in the CDR3. The CDR3 DNA reads as TGTGCCATCAGTGAGTGGGTGGACCCGGTTGAGCAGTACTTC. Translating gives CAISEWVDPVEQYF.

This clonotype turned up a few times. V is TRBV4-1 and J is TRBJ1-2, with D hard to call. Germline V gives CDR1 MGHRA, CDR2 YSYEKL. Trimming removed 1 base at V and 8 bases at J, with 11 bases between. The CDR3 loop spans 13 amino acids. For the CDR3, the DNA is TGCGCCAGCAGCCAAGGGACGGGCGAGGGCTACACCTTC. The encoded protein is CASSQGTGEGYTF.

This clonotype was observed once. The chain combines TRBV20-1 with TRBJ2-3, with 9 bases identical to TRBD1. Germline CDR1 and CDR2: DFQATT and SNEGSKA (reference sequence). V gave up 2 bases and J gave up 1 base; unmatched junction bases: 10. CDR3 length: 17 residues. The CDR3 sequence: CSARSYDRDRGTDTQYF. In DNA form, the CDR3 reads TGCAGTGCTAGATCTTATGACCGGGACAGGGGCACAGATACGCAGTATTTT.

V is TRBV20-1 and J is TRBJ1-1, with D unresolved. From germline, CDR1 is DFQATT and CDR2 SNEGSKA (reference sequence). CDR3 length: 12 amino acids. V lost 4 bases to trimming and J lost 5 bases, with 11 bases between them. As DNA, the CDR3 is TGCAGTGCTAAGAGGGCGCGAACTGAAGCTTTCTTT. Translation gives CSAKRARTEAFF.

This clonotype was observed a few times. The V and J genes are TRBV27 and TRBJ2-7; possible D gene TRBD1, 7 bases. Trimming pared 8 bases from V and 4 bases from J, leaving 18 bases between. The germline CDR1 and CDR2 sequences are MNHEY and SMNVEV (reference sequence). CDR3 length equals 14 residues. CDR3 loop: CASSRAGGLYEQYF. CDR3 nucleotide sequence: TGTGCCAGCTCTCGGGCAGGGGGGCTATACGAGCAGTACTTC.

The chain links TRBV29-1 to TRBJ2-1; 15 nucleotides line up with TRBD2. CDR3 length: 17 amino acids. Germline CDR1 and CDR2: SQVTM and ANQGSEA. Losses at the gene ends were 3 bases for V and 3 bases for J; bases not matched to a gene: 6. CDR3 in DNA: TGCAGCGTTGACGGACTAGCGGGAGGGACGCGCTACAATGAGCAGTTCTTC. Protein product: CSVDGLAGGTRYNEQFF.